Shown below are 8 T cell receptor beta chains from a single sample sequenced in a study of CD8 T cells in Susac syndrome (dated by TCRdb to between 2018 and 2020). The receptor library was made with the immunoSEQ multiplex PCR assay. RNA was extracted using the RNeasy kit, and roughly 0.5 to 1 microgram was reverse transcribed with random hexamers. Using fastp trimming at Q25 and MiXCR clonotype assembly, TCRdb reanalyzed the public sequencing data and kept in-frame beta chains. Identical CDR3 protein sequences are pooled into one entry, listed with their most common genes and DNA. This sample lists about 160,000 distinct CDR3 sequences; around 93% were detected once. Around 0.13% of the sample rests with the top ten. Input material: CD4+ T cells from PBMCs. The receptor set was obtained from a human donor in good health.

The V gene is TRBV24-1, the J gene TRBJ2-2, with 8 bases fitting TRBD1. The V and J ends lost 3 bases and 3 bases, in that order; junction bases with no gene match: 2. Germline loops: CDR1 KGHDR, CDR2 SFDVKD. CDR3 length: 15 residues. Written as DNA, the CDR3 is TGTGCCACCAGTGATGCGGACAGGGACACCGGGGAGCTGTTTTTT. Translated: CATSDADRDTGELFF.

The chain links TRBV25-1 to TRBJ1-6; D gene ambiguous. Germline V gives CDR1 MGHDK, CDR2 SYGVNS. Trimming took 4 bases from V and 7 from J, leaving 8 bases between them. This CDR3 contains 13 residues. This CDR3 reads CASSARGNSPLHF. The CDR3 DNA sequence: TGTGCCAGCAGTGCACGAGGGAATTCACCCCTCCACTTT.

The genes are TRBV5-1 and TRBJ2-7, with a possible D match to TRBD1 (5 bases). The CDR3 runs to 12 residues. Trimming took off 5 bases at V and 6 bases at J, with 12 bases between the two ends. Germline V gene data show CDR1 as SGHRS and CDR2 as YFSETQ. CDR3 loop: CASSTGPGEQYF. CDR3 coding DNA: TGCGCCAGCAGTACAGGTCCTGGCGAGCAGTACTTC.

In this sample, this clonotype turned up once. V and J are TRBV2 and TRBJ2-1; 11 bases fit TRBD2. Germline CDR1 and CDR2: SNHLY and FYNNEI. V was pared by 5 bases and J by 10 bases, with 10 bases of the junction left unmatched. The CDR3 is 15 residues long. The CDR3 here is CASSPQLAGGREQFF. The CDR3, as DNA: TGTGCCAGCAGTCCCCAGCTAGCGGGGGGAAGAGAGCAGTTCTTC.

This clonotype has just one count. This chain links TRBV7-2 with TRBJ2-7; a weak D match, TRBD2 (7 bases). The CDR3 runs to 15 residues. Deletions cut 5 bases from V and 2 bases from J, with 16 bases between. Germline CDR1 SGHTA, CDR2 FQGNSA. CDR3 region: CASSDVGGGTYEQYF. In DNA form, the CDR3 reads TGTGCCAGCAGCGACGTAGGGGGGGGGACCTACGAGCAGTACTTC.

This chain joins TRBV9 and TRBJ2-2; D is undetermined. The CDR3 length is 16 residues. CDR1 SGDLS and CDR2 YYNGEE come from the germline V gene. With 0 bases removed from V and 0 bases from J, the gap between germline ends came to 9 bases. CDR3 DNA: TGTGCCAGCAGCGTAGATCCCCCGCCGAACACCGGGGAGCTGTTTTTT. Translated: CASSVDPPPNTGELFF. Variable domain in full (rest from reference TRBV9 and TRBJ2-2): DSGVTQTPKHLITATGQRVTLRCSPRSGDLSVYWYQQSLDQGLQFLIQYYNGEERAKGNILERFSAQQFPDLHSELNLSSLELGDSALYFCASSVDPPPNTGELFFGEGSRLTVL.

The V gene is TRBV11-2, the J gene TRBJ1-6, with TRBD1 matching over 8 bases. Trimming cost V 4 bases and J 7 bases; bases outside gene matches: 3. The CDR3 is 14 residues long. Per the germline V gene, CDR1 is SGHAT and CDR2 is FQNNGV. This CDR3 is CASSSGQENSPLHF. The DNA for the CDR3 is TGTGCCAGCAGCTCGGGACAGGAAAATTCACCCCTCCACTTT.

The chain joins TRBV5-1 to TRBJ2-1; no clear D gene. The V and J ends lost 4 bases and 7 bases respectively, with 9 bases between them. This CDR3 is built from 12 residues. Germline CDR1 is SGHRS and CDR2 is YFSETQ. CDR3 nucleotide sequence: TGCGCCAGCAGCCAGACGGGTAATGAGCAGTTCTTC. Amino acid sequence: CASSQTGNEQFF.